Listed here are 5 T cell receptor beta chains from one sample, sequenced in a study of T cell responses to AZD1222 COVID-19 vaccine. Clones were sequenced by immunoSEQ multiplex PCR, and TCRdb holds only the in-frame ones, with some missing. The sample includes about 130,000 clones, about 88% of them seen just once. Specimen: peripheral blood, collected on day 0 of AZD1222 vaccination. These receptors all come from an adult in good health.

This chain connects TRBV19 to TRBJ1-2, with 8 bases identical to TRBD1. V was pared by 6 bases and J by 5 bases, with 17 bases of the junction left unmatched. CDR3 size: 17 residues. CDR1 is LNHDA and CDR2 is SQIVND in the germline V gene (reference sequence). CDR3 nucleotides: TGTGCCAGTAGCCCCTCGGACAGGGCAGGAATTAGGTATGGCTACACCTTC. Its translation: CASSPSDRAGIRYGYTF.

The V and J genes are TRBV18 and TRBJ2-2, with D possibly TRBD1 on 5 matching bases. The CDR3 loop spans 17 amino acids. With 1 base removed from V and 4 bases from J, the gap between germline ends came to 16 bases. CDR1 is KGHSH and CDR2 is LQKENI in the germline V gene. The CDR3 DNA reads TGTGCCAGCTCACCACGGCAGACAGTAGTAGCCACCGGGGAGCTGTTTTTT. Translated, it gives CASSPRQTVVATGELFF.

The gene calls are TRBV29-1 and TRBJ2-7; D tentatively fits TRBD1 or TRBD2 (5 bases each). V was pared by 6 bases and J by 7 bases, with 22 bases between. Per the germline V gene, CDR1 is SQVTM and CDR2 is ANQGSEA. The CDR3 has 14 residues. CDR3 DNA sequence: TGCAGCGTCAACTCGGGGCCCCGGGCGGCGGAGCAGTACTTC. Translated: CSVNSGPRAAEQYF.

The V and J genes are TRBV19 and TRBJ1-6; TRBD1 matches at 9 bases. Germline V gene lookup returns CDR1 LNHDA and CDR2 SQIVND (reference sequence). The CDR3 consists of 14 residues. With V trimmed by 9 bases and J by 7 bases, 7 bases remained unmatched. The CDR3 loop reads CASTRQGENSPLHF. The CDR3 bases are TGTGCCAGCACCCGACAGGGGGAGAATTCACCCCTCCACTTT.

The J gene is TRBJ1-1, the V gene TRBV18; 8 positions match TRBD1. CDR1 and CDR2 from the germline V gene are KGHSH and LQKENI. J gave up 3 bases and V 5 bases, and 5 bases lay outside the gene matches. This CDR3 contains 14 residues. CDR3 protein: CASSNKQGDTEAFF. DNA for the CDR3: TGTGCCAGCTCAAACAAACAGGGGGACACTGAAGCTTTCTTT.